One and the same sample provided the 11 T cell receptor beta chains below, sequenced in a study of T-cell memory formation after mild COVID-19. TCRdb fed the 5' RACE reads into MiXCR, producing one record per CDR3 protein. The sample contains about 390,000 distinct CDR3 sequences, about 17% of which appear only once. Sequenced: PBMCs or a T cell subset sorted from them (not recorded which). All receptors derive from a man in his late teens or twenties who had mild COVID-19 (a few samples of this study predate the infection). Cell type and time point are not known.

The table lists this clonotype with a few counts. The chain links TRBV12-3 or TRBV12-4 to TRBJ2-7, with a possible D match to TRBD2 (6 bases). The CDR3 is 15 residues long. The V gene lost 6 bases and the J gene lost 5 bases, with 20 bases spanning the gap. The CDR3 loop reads CASSLRGGNVHEQYF. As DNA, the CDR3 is TGTGCCAGCAGCCTCCGTGGGGGGAACGTCCACGAGCAGTACTTC.

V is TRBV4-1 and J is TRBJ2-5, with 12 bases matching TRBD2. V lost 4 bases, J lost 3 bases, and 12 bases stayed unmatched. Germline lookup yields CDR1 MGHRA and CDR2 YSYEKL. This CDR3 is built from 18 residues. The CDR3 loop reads CASSLREPASGGEETQYF. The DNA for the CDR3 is TGCGCCAGCAGCCTACGAGAGCCGGCTAGCGGGGGGGAAGAGACCCAGTACTTC.

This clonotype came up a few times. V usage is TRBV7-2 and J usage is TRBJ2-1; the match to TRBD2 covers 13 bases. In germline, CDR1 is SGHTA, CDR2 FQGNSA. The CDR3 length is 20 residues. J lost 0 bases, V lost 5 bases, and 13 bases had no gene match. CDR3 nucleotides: TGTGCCAGCAGCACCGGACTAGCGGGGGCCATAATAAGCTCCTACAATGAGCAGTTCTTC. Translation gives CASSTGLAGAIISSYNEQFF.

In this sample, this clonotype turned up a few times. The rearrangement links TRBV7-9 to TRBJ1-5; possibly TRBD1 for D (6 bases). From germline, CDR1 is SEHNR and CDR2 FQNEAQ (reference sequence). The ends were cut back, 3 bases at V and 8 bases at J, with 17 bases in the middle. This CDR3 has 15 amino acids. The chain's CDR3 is CASSFGGRGKEPQHF. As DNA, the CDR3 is TGTGCCAGCAGCTTCGGGGGGCGCGGTAAGGAGCCCCAGCATTTT.

The CDR3 spells CASSQDLRVAYEQYV. The DNA of the CDR3 is TGCGCCAGCAGCCAAGATCTTAGGGTAGCCTACGAGCAGTACGTC. The chain combines TRBV4-3 with TRBJ2-7, with unresolved D. Germline-derived CDR1 and CDR2 are LGHNA and YSLEER. This CDR3 has 15 amino acids. Trimming took off 0 bases at V and 2 bases at J, with 11 bases between the two ends.

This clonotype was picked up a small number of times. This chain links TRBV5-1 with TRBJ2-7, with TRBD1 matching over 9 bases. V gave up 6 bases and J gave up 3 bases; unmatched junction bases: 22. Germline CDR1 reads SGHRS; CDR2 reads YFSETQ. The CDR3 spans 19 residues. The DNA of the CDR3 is TGCGCCAGCAAAAGGGACAGGGCTAGTGGCCCCAGACCCCTCTACGAGCAGTACGTC. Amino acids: CASKRDRASGPRPLYEQYV.

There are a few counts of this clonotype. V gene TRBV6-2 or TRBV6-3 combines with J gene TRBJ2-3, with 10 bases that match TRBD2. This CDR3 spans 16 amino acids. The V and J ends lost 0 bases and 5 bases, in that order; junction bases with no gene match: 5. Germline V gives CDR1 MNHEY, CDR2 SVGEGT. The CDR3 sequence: CASSYSAGGLEDTQYF. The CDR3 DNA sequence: TGTGCCAGCAGTTACTCAGCGGGGGGGCTCGAAGATACGCAGTATTTT.

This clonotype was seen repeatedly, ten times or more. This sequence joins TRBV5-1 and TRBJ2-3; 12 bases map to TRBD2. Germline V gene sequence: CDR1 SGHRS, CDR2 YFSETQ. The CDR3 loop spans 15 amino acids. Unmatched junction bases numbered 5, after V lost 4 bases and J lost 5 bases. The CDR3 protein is CASSPGLAGQDTQYF. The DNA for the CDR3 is TGCGCCAGCAGCCCCGGACTAGCGGGGCAAGATACGCAGTATTTT.

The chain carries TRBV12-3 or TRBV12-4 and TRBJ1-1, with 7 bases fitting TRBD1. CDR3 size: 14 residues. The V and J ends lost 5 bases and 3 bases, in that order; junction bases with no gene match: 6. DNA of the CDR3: TGTGCCAGCAGTAGACAGGGTGTAGACACTGAAGCTTTCTTT. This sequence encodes CASSRQGVDTEAFF.

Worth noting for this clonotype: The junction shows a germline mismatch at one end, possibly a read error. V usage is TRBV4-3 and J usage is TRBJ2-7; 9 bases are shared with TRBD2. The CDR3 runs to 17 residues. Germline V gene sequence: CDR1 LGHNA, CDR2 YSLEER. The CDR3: CASRQDIAGELNYEQYF. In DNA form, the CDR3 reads TGCGCCAGCAGACAAGACATAGCGGGGGAATTAAACTACGAGCAGTACTTC.

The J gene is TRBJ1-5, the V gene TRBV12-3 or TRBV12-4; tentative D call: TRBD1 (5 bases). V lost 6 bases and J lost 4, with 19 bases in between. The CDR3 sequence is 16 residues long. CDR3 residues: CASSHGTANWNQPQHF. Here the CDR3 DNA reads TGTGCCAGCAGCCACGGGACGGCTAATTGGAATCAGCCCCAGCATTTT.